This T cell receptor (beta chain) was captured in a study of regulatory T cells in long-lasting Graves disease. Study-wide context: New Graves' disease cases had less than 3 months of antithyroid drugs.

This clonotype has at least ten counts. To make TCR beta libraries, researchers used iRepertoire HTBI primers and Arm-PCR of CDR3 regions. TCRdb itself ran the multiplex PCR reads through MiXCR, one entry per CDR3 protein. The sample lists 510,000 or so distinct CDR3 sequences, 9.5% to 15% occurring once. Time point reported: newly diagnosed GD, antithyroid drugs for less than 3 months. RNA isolated from PBMCs was used to make the TCR library. These data were also filed under a second study, of T cells in Graves' hyperthyroidism and ophthalmopathy.

Sequences were derived from peripheral blood mononuclear cells (PBMCs), sampled at new diagnosis, from a patient treated with antithyroid drugs. The sequence was collected from a woman in her thirties with Graves disease.

The CDR3: CASEGYELFF. The DNA of the CDR3 is TGTGCCTCCGAGGGCTATGAACTGTTTTTT. This chain joins TRBV6-2 or TRBV6-3 and TRBJ1-4, with D unclear. Trimming pared 11 bases from V and 12 bases from J, leaving 13 bases between. Germline CDR1 MNHEY, CDR2 SVGEGT. The CDR3 covers 10 residues.